These 15 T cell receptor beta chains were all obtained from the same sample, sequenced in a study of cytomegalovirus exposure and HLA in healthy donors. Primers included in the PCR were 60 Vbeta and 13 Jbeta primers. The protocol was immunoSEQ multiplex PCR, while the TCRdb copy is restricted to in-frame clones and leaves out a portion. This sample has about 160,000 clones; roughly four fifths occur once, and the top ten carry around 14%. The specimen sequenced was PBMCs. These receptors were taken from a woman in her 50s in good health and CMV-seronegative.

This chain joins TRBV19 and TRBJ1-6; TRBD1 matches at 8 bases. CDR1 LNHDA and CDR2 SQIVND come from the germline V gene (reference sequence). V dropped 1 base and J dropped 7; count of bases not matched to a gene: 9. The CDR3 loop spans 17 amino acids. CDR3 nucleotide sequence: TGTGCCAGTAGTATAGGTCGTGGCAGGGGGCGAAATTCACCCCTCCACTTT. Translation: CASSIGRGRGRNSPLHF.

The J gene is TRBJ2-1, the V gene TRBV14, with TRBD2 as a possible D gene (6 bases). Trimming left V 4 bases short and J 1 base short, with 11 bases between. The CDR3 loop spans 15 amino acids. CDR1 is SGHDN, CDR2 FVKESK, per germline. Here the CDR3 reads CASSRLGGSYNEQFF. The CDR3 coding sequence is TGTGCCAGCAGCCGCCTCGGGGGATCCTACAATGAGCAGTTCTTC.

V and J are TRBV7-2 and TRBJ2-7; 8 positions match TRBD2. Germline trimming cut 4 bases from V and 4 bases from J; bases unmatched to any gene: 9. Germline CDR1 reads SGHTA; CDR2 reads FQGNSA. The CDR3 is made up of 15 amino acids. The DNA for the CDR3 is TGTGCCAGCAGCTCAGGACTAGCAGCCGCGTACGAGCAGTACTTC. It codes for CASSSGLAAAYEQYF.

The chain carries TRBV10-2 and TRBJ2-7, with a weak D call TRBD1 (5 bases). This CDR3 has 13 residues. From germline, CDR1 is WSHSY and CDR2 SAAADI. Trimming cost V 3 bases and J 4 bases, with 10 bases left between them. The CDR3 spells CASSEPGSYEQYF. The DNA for the CDR3 is TGCGCCAGCAGTGAACCAGGGTCGTACGAGCAGTACTTC.

The V gene is TRBV2, the J gene TRBJ2-1, with 10 bases fitting TRBD2. CDR1 SNHLY and CDR2 FYNNEI come from the germline V gene. The CDR3 covers 15 residues. V lost 6 bases, J lost 7 bases, and 9 bases stayed unmatched. The CDR3 DNA follows: TGTGCCAGCAGAACAGCGGGAGGGCCTCTAAATGAGCAGTTCTTC. This sequence encodes CASRTAGGPLNEQFF.

A few counts support this clone. This chain connects TRBV25-1 to TRBJ2-6, with 7 positions matching TRBD1. After removal of 3 bases from V and 1 base from J, the junction contained 9 bases not matched to a gene. The germline CDR1 and CDR2 sequences are MGHDK and SYGVNS. This CDR3 region has 18 residues. The chain's CDR3 is CASSDLRQGKSGANVLTF. The CDR3 DNA reads TGTGCCAGCAGTGACCTTCGACAGGGTAAATCTGGGGCCAACGTCCTGACTTTC.

The chain has TRBV18 and TRBJ2-1; D perhaps matches TRBD2 (5 bases). Trimming left V 3 bases short and J 4 bases short, with 13 bases between. Germline assignment: CDR1 KGHSH and CDR2 LQKENI. The CDR3 consists of 15 residues. CDR3 amino acids: CASSPSRERYNEQFF. Written as DNA, the CDR3 is TGTGCCAGCTCACCGTCAAGGGAGAGGTACAATGAGCAGTTCTTC.

This clone has only a few counts. This rearrangement joins TRBV5-1 to TRBJ2-1; TRBD2 agrees at 12 bases. CDR1 is SGHRS, CDR2 YFSETQ, per germline. The CDR3 extends over 16 amino acids. V shed 1 base and J 7 bases; nucleotides not matched to a gene: 6. The CDR3 bases are TGCGCCAGCAGCTTGCCGACTAGCGGGGGAGCTAATGAGCAGTTCTTC. Amino acid sequence: CASSLPTSGGANEQFF.

The chain has TRBV28 and TRBJ1-2; possibly TRBD1 for D (5 bases). The CDR3 has 13 amino acids. V was cut by 1 base and J by 4 bases, with 7 bases left in between. Germline V gene sequence: CDR1 MDHEN, CDR2 SYDVKM. The DNA for the CDR3 is TGTGCCAGCAGTTTATCCGGGGGCTATGGCTACACCTTC. The encoded protein is CASSLSGGYGYTF.

The rearrangement links TRBV9 to TRBJ2-7; tentative D call: TRBD1 (7 bases). Germline V gene sequence: CDR1 SGDLS, CDR2 YYNGEE. V was cut by 3 bases and J by 0 bases, with 13 bases left in between. This CDR3 is built from 15 residues. The CDR3 DNA reads as TGTGCCAGCAGCGCCCAGGGGGGCCCCTCCTACGAGCAGTACTTC. As protein: CASSAQGGPSYEQYF.

The rearrangement uses TRBV5-1 and TRBJ2-7, with TRBD1 matching over 8 bases. This CDR3 is built from 14 residues. CDR1 and CDR2 (germline): SGHRS, YFSETQ. V lost 8 bases, J lost 6 bases, and 13 bases stayed unmatched. The CDR3 DNA follows: TGCGCCAGTTACTCGGGGCAGGGGGCACCCGAGCAGTACTTC. Amino acid sequence: CASYSGQGAPEQYF.

The gene calls are TRBV10-3 and TRBJ2-3, with 8 positions matching TRBD2. CDR1 ENHRY and CDR2 SYGVKD come from the germline V gene. J gave up 5 bases and V 0 bases, and 7 bases lay outside the gene matches. The CDR3 extends over 16 amino acids. The chain's CDR3 is CAISESWTSKGDTQYF. The CDR3 nucleotides are TGTGCCATCAGTGAGTCGTGGACTAGCAAAGGAGATACGCAGTATTTT.

The chain joins TRBV4-3 to TRBJ1-5; no clear D. V gave up 5 bases and J gave up 0 bases, with 11 bases separating them. Germline V gene data show CDR1 as LGHNA and CDR2 as YSLEER. This CDR3 region has 15 residues. The CDR3 loop is CASSSGPYSNQPQHF. CDR3 in DNA: TGCGCCAGCAGCTCAGGTCCTTATAGCAATCAGCCCCAGCATTTT.

V gene TRBV10-3 combines with J gene TRBJ2-7; 8 bases are a match to TRBD1. V shed 3 bases, J shed 1 base, and the junction held 5 bases outside the gene matches. The CDR3 loop spans 15 amino acids. Germline V CDR1 and CDR2: ENHRY, SYGVKD. DNA for the CDR3: TGTGCCATCAGTGACTCCGACAGGGGTTCCTACGAGCAGTACTTC. Translation: CAISDSDRGSYEQYF.

V usage is TRBV27 and J usage is TRBJ2-3; perhaps TRBD2 as D (5 bases). The CDR3 runs to 12 residues. V shed 6 bases and J shed 6 bases, with 10 bases lying between them. CDR1 is MNHEY, CDR2 SMNVEV, per germline (reference sequence). In DNA, the CDR3 is TGTGCCAGCAGCATCGGAGGCGATACGCAGTATTTT. Protein sequence: CASSIGGDTQYF.